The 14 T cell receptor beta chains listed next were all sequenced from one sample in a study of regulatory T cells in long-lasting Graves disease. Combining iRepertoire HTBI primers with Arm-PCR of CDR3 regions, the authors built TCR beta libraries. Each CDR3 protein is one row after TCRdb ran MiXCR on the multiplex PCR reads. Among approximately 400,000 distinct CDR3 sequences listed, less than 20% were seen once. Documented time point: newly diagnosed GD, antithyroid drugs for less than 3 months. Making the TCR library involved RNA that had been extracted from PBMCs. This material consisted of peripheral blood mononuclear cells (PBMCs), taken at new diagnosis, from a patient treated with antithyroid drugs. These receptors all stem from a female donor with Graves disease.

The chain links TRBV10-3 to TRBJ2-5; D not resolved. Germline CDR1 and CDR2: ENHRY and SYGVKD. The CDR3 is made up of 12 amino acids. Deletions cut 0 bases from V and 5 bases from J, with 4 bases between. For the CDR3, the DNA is TGTGCCATCAGTGAGTCCGGGGAGACCCAGTACTTC. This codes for CAISESGETQYF.

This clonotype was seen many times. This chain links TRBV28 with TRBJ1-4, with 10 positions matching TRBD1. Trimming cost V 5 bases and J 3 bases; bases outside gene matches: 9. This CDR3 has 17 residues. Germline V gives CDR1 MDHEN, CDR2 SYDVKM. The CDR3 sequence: CASSPSRDRGANEKLFF. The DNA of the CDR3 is TGTGCCAGCAGTCCATCCCGGGACAGGGGAGCTAATGAAAAACTGTTTTTT.

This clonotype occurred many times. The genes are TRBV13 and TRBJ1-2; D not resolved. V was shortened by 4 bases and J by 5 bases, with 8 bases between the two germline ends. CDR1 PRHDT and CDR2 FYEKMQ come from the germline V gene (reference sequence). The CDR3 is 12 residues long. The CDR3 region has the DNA TGTGCCAGCAGCTCTTACGCTTATGGCTACACCTTC. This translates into CASSSYAYGYTF. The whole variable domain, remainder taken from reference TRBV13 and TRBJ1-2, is AAGVIQSPRHLIKEKRETATLKCYPIPRHDTVYWYQQGPGQDPQFLISFYEKMQSDKGSIPDRFSAQQFSDYHSELNMSSLELGDSALYFCASSSYAYGYTFGSGTRLTVV.

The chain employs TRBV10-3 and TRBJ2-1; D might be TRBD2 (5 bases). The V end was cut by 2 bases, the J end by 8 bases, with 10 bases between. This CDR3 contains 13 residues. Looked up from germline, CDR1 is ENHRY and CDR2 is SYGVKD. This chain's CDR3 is CAISEHLADEQFF. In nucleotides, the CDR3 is TGTGCCATCAGTGAGCACCTAGCCGATGAGCAGTTCTTC.

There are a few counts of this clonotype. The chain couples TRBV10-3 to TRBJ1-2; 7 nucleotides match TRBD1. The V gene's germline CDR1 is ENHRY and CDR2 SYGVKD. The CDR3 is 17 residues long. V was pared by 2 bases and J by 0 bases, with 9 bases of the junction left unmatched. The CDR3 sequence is CAISEVPKGQPNYGYTF. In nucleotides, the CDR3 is TGTGCCATCAGTGAGGTGCCCAAGGGACAGCCTAACTATGGCTACACCTTC.

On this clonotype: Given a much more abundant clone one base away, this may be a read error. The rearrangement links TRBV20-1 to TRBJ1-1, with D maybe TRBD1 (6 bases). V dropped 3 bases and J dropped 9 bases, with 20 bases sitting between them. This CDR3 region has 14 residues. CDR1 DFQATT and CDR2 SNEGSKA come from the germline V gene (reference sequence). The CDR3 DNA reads TGCAGTGCTAGTCCCCCCCTTGGACAGACTAAAGCTTTCTTT. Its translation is CSASPPLGQTKAFF.

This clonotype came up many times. CDR3 sequence (DNA): TGTGCCAGCAGTTTATCGGATAACATTCAGTACTTC. It encodes CASSLSDNIQYF. This rearrangement joins TRBV12-3 or TRBV12-4 to TRBJ2-4; D not resolved. The CDR3 has 12 residues. With 2 bases removed from V and 7 bases from J, the gap between germline ends came to 6 bases.

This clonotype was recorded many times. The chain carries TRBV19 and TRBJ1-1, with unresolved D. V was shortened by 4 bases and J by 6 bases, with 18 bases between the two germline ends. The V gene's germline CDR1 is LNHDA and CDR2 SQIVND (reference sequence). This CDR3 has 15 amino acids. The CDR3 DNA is TGTGCCAGTAGTAGCAGAGCGGGTCGAAACGCTGAAGCTTTCTTT. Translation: CASSSRAGRNAEAFF.

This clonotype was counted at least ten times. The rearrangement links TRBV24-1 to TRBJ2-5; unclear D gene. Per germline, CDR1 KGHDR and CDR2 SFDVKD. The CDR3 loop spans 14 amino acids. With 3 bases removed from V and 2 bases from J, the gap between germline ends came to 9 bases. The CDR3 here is CATSDGQPQETQYF. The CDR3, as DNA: TGTGCCACCAGTGATGGCCAGCCTCAAGAGACCCAGTACTTC.

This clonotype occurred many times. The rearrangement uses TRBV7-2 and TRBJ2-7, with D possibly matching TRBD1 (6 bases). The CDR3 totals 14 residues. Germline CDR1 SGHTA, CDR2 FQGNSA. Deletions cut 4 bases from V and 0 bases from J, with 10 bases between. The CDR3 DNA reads TGTGCCAGCAGCTCCACAGGGAGCTCCTACGAGCAGTACTTC. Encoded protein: CASSSTGSSYEQYF.

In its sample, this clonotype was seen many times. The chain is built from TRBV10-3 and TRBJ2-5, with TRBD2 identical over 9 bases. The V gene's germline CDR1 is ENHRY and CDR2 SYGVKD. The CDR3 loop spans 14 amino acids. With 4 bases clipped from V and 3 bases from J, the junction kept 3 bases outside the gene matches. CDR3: CAISVAGVEETQYF. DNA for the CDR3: TGTGCCATCAGTGTAGCGGGAGTGGAAGAGACCCAGTACTTC.

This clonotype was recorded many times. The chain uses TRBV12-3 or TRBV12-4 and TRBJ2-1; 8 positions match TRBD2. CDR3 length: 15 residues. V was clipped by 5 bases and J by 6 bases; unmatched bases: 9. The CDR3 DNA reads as TGTGCCAGCAGTCCCGTAGCGGGATTGTCCAATGAGCAGTTCTTC. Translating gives CASSPVAGLSNEQFF.

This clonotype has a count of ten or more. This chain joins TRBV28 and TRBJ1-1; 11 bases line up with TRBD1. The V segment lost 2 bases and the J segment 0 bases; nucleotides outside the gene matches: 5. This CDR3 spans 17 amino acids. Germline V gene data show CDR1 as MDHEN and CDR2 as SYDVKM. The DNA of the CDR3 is TGTGCCAGCAGTTTAGGACAGGGGGCGGGTATGAACACTGAAGCTTTCTTT. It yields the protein CASSLGQGAGMNTEAFF. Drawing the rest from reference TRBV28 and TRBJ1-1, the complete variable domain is DVKVTQSSRYLVKRTGEKVFLECVQDMDHENMFWYRQDPGLGLRLIYFSYDVKMKEKGDIPEGYSVSREKKERFSLILESASTNQTSMYLCASSLGQGAGMNTEAFFGQGTRLTVV.

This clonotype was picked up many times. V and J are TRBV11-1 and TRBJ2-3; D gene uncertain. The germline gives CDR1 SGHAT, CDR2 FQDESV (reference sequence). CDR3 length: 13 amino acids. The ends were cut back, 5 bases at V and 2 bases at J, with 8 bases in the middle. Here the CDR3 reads CASSLEVTDTQYF. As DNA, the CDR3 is TGTGCCAGCAGCCTCGAAGTCACAGATACGCAGTATTTT.